This TCR beta chain was profiled in a study of cytomegalovirus exposure and HLA in healthy donors. Whole-study results and caveats: CMV serostatus stood as the only immune exposure information on hand. The study assumed roughly uniform donor sequencing depth for presence/absence analyses. Looking again later, the authors saw that most CMV-associated TCR beta chains seemed HLA-restricted. Several top significant clusters appeared, in a later analysis, to be linked to common viral pathogens.

PCR amplification relied on 60 Vbeta primers (plus 13 Jbeta primers). Some clones are missing from TCRdb's copy, which holds only in-frame ones; the method was immunoSEQ multiplex PCR. The sample carries some 190,000 clones, around three quarters recorded once. Germline V gene sequence: CDR1 GTSNPN, CDR2 SVGIG (reference sequence). Trimming removed 1 base from V and 3 bases from J, with 19 bases in between. CDR3 length: 17 residues. Regarding this clone: Its matching antigen is unknown.

The sequencing input was PBMCs. The TCR originated in a woman in her twenties or thirties in good health and CMV-seronegative. This chain links TRBV30 with TRBJ1-3, with D maybe TRBD1 (6 bases). The chain's CDR3 is CAWSGLRQDGGGNTIYF. CDR3 nucleotides: TGTGCCTGGAGTGGATTGAGACAGGACGGTGGTGGAAACACCATATATTTT.